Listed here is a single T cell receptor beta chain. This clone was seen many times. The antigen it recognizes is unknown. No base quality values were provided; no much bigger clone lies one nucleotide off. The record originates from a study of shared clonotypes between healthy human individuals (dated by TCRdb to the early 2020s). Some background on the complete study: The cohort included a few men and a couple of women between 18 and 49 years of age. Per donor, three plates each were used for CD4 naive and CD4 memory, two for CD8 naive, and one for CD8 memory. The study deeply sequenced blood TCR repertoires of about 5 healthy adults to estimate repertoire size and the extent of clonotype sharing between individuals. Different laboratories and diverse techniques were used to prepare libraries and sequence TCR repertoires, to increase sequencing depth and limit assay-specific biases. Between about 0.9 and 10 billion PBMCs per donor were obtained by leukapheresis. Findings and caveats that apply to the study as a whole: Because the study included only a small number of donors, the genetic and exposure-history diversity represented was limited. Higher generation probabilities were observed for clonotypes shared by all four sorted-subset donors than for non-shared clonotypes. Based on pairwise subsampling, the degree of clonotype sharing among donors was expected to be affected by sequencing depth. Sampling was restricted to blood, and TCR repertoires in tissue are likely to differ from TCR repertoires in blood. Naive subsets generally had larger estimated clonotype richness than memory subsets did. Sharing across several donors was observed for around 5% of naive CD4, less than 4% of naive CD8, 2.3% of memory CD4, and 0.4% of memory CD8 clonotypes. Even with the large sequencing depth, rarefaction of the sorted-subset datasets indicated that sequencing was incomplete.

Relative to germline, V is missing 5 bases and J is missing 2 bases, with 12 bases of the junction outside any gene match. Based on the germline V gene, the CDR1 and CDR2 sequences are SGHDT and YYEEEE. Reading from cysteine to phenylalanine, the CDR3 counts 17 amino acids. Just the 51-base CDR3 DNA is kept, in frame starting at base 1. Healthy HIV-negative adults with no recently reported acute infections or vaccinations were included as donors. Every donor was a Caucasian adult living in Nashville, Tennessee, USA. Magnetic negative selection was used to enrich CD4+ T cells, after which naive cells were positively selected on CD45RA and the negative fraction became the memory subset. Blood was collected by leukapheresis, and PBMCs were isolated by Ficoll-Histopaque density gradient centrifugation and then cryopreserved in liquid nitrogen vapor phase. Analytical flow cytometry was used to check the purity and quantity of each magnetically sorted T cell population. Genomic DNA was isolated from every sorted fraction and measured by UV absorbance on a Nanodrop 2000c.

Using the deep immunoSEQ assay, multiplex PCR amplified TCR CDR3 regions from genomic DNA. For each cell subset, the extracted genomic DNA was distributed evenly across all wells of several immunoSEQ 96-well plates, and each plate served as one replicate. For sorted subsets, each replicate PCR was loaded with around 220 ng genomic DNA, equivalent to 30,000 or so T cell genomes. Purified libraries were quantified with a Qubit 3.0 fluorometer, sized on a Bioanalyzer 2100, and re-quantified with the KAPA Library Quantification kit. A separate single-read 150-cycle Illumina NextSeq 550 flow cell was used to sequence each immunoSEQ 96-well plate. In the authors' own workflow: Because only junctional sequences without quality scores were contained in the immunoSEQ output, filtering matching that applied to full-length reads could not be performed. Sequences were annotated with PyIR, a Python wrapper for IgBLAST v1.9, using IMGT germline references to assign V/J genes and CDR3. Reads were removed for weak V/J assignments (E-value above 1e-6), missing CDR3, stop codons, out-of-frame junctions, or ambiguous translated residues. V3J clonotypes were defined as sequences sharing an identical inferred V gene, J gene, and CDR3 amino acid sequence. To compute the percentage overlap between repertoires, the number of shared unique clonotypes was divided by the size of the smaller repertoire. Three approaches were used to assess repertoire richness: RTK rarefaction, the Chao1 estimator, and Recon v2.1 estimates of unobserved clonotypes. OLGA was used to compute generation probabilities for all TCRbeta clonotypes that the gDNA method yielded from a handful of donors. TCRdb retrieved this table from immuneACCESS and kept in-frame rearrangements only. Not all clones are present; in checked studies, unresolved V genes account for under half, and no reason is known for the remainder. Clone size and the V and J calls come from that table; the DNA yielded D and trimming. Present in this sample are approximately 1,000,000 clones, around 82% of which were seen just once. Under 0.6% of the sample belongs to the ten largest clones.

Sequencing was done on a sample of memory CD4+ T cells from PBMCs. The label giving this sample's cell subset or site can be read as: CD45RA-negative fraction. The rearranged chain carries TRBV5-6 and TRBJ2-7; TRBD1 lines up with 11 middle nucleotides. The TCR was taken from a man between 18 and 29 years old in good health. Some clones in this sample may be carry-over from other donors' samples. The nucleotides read TGTGCCAGCAGGCTAGGGGGGCCGGGACAGGGGGCCTACGAGCAGTACTTC. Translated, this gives CASRLGGPGQGAYEQYF.